This TCR beta chain comes out of a study of response to subunit inactivated influenza vaccine. Study results and caveats: That few new T cells are recruited by each seasonal influenza vaccination was the authors' suggestion.

Using its own MiXCR run on the RT-PCR reads, TCRdb lists one record per CDR3 protein. The data contain under 800,000 distinct CDR3 sequences, roughly 13% of them singletons. A few counts support this clonotype. Its cognate antigen is unknown. A read error may produce the germline difference seen at one junction end. The CDR3 is made up of 11 amino acids. This clonotype originated in a man aged 50-59 years who received an inactivated influenza vaccine. The V call is TRBV12-3 or TRBV12-4, the J call TRBJ1-1, with D hard to call. The material was PBMCs from blood, obtained roughly 2 weeks before vaccination. CDR3 sequence reads: CASSLLGEALF. The CDR3 nucleotides read TGTGCCAGCAGTTTACTGGGAGAGGCTCTCTTT.